These 25 T cell receptor beta chains originate from one sample sequenced in a study of T-cell reconstitution after alpha-beta-depleted transplantation in children. As it was prepared, the TCRbeta library received unique molecular identifiers. Using its own MiXCR run on the PCR reads, TCRdb lists one record per CDR3 protein. The top ten clones hold around 0.79% of a sample with hundreds of thousands of distinct CDR3 sequences, roughly 14% of them seen once. The sequences come from PBMCs, collected before TCRalphabeta/CD19-depleted stem cell transplant. The receptors here all came from a girl aged 2 to 10 with congenital amegakaryocytic thrombocytopenia, due to receive a stem cell transplant.

This clonotype was recorded many times. The rearrangement links TRBV5-1 to TRBJ2-3; D gene uncertain. Germline CDR1 SGHRS, CDR2 YFSETQ. The CDR3 has 14 amino acids. V lost 1 base and J 3 bases, leaving 9 bases between the germline ends. The CDR3 DNA is TGCGCCAGCAGCTTGATCCGCCCTACAGATACGCAGTATTTT. Translated: CASSLIRPTDTQYF.

The gene calls are TRBV27 and TRBJ2-3; 9 bases are shared with TRBD2. Losses at the gene ends were 10 bases for V and 6 bases for J; bases not matched to a gene: 5. The CDR3 spans 12 residues. Germline lookup yields CDR1 MNHEY and CDR2 SMNVEV (reference sequence). This CDR3 is CATSGTGDTQYF. The CDR3 DNA reads as TGTGCCACTAGCGGGACTGGTGATACGCAGTATTTT.

Comment on this clonotype: An end of the junction differs from the germline gene, which may be a read error. The gene calls are TRBV7-9 and TRBJ2-3; D remains unclear. The CDR3 is 14 residues long. The germline V gene encodes CDR1 SEHNR and CDR2 FQNEAQ (reference sequence). The CDR3 protein is CTSSLALGTDTQYF. CDR3 sequence (DNA): TGTACCAGCAGCTTAGCCTTAGGGACAGATACGCAGTATTTT. Supplemented by reference TRBV7-9 and TRBJ2-3, the full variable domain reads DTGVSQNPRHKITKRGQNVTFRCDPISEHNRLYWYRQTLGQGPEFLTYFQNEAQLEKSRLLSDRFSAERPKGSFSTLEIQRTEQGDSAMYLCTSSLALGTDTQYFGPGTRLTVL.

This clonotype has ten or more counts. The chain uses TRBV10-2 and TRBJ2-2, with 7 bases lining up with TRBD1. Trimming at V came to 3 bases and at J to 3 bases, leaving 16 bases not matched to a gene. The CDR3 totals 19 residues. Germline V gene sequence: CDR1 WSHSY, CDR2 SAAADI. This chain's CDR3 is CASSDPTDRTLGDTGELFF. The CDR3 bases are TGCGCCAGCAGTGATCCCACGGACAGGACCCTGGGGGACACCGGGGAGCTGTTTTTT.

V usage is TRBV14 and J usage is TRBJ2-1; 14 bases are a match to TRBD2. CDR3 length equals 15 residues. CDR1 and CDR2 from the germline V gene are SGHDN and FVKESK. V shed 2 bases, J shed 7 bases, and the junction held 1 base outside the gene matches. CDR3 in DNA: TGTGCCAGCAGCCAAAGGACTAGCGGGAGGAATGAGCAGTTCTTC. Its protein product is CASSQRTSGRNEQFF.

This clonotype appeared a few times. The chain combines TRBV29-1 with TRBJ2-1; 7 bases line up with TRBD2. The CDR3 is 14 amino acids. V shed 3 bases and J 8 bases; nucleotides not matched to a gene: 10. Germline-derived CDR1 and CDR2 are SQVTM and ANQGSEA. The DNA for the CDR3 is TGCAGCGTTGAGGAACTAGCGCCAGTCGATGAGCAGTTCTTC. Protein sequence: CSVEELAPVDEQFF.

This clonotype appeared many times. The chain links TRBV27 to TRBJ2-7; D not certain. The CDR3 has 13 residues. The V end was cut by 3 bases, the J end by 0 bases, with 6 bases between. CDR1 MNHEY and CDR2 SMNVEV come from the germline V gene (reference sequence). The CDR3 DNA sequence: TGTGCCAGCAGTTTCAGCCTCTCCTACGAGCAGTACTTC. Translating gives CASSFSLSYEQYF.

This clonotype was counted many times. The chain has TRBV12-3 or TRBV12-4 and TRBJ2-4; weak D call: TRBD1 (6 bases). V gave up 3 bases and J gave up 6 bases, with 12 bases separating them. There are 14 residues in the CDR3. DNA for the CDR3: TGTGCCAGCAGTTTGAACAGGGCTGGAAACATTCAGTACTTC. Translating it yields CASSLNRAGNIQYF.

This chain connects TRBV9 to TRBJ2-4; perhaps TRBD2 as D (5 bases). From germline, CDR1 is SGDLS and CDR2 YYNGEE. The V gene lost 1 base and the J gene lost 9 bases, with 14 bases spanning the gap. The CDR3 has 14 residues. The CDR3 DNA is TGTGCCAGCAGCGTATCCAGCGTTGAGGGCATTCAGTACTTC. This gives the protein CASSVSSVEGIQYF.

In this sample, this clonotype turned up a few times. The chain employs TRBV10-3 and TRBJ2-7, with 16 bases identical to TRBD2. This CDR3 is 20 amino acids long. The junction had 14 bases not matched to a gene; V was cut back by 2 bases and J by 4 bases. Per the germline V gene, CDR1 is ENHRY and CDR2 is SYGVKD. The CDR3, as DNA: TGTGCCATCAGTGAGAGATTCGGGACTAGCGGGAGGGCCCCACAATACGAGCAGTACTTC. Translating gives CAISERFGTSGRAPQYEQYF.

The chain has TRBV5-5 and TRBJ1-5; D not certain. The CDR3 spans 14 residues. CDR1 and CDR2 (germline): SGHKS, YYEKEE (reference sequence). Trimming pared 0 bases from V and 9 bases from J, leaving 13 bases between. Here the CDR3 reads CASSLAAGLGPQHF. The DNA of the CDR3 is TGTGCCAGCAGCTTGGCGGCGGGTTTGGGGCCCCAGCATTTT.

CDR3 region: CASTPGPSQPGTDTQYF. The CDR3 DNA reads as TGTGCCAGCACCCCCGGACCCAGCCAGCCTGGCACAGATACGCAGTATTTT. The J gene is TRBJ2-3, the V gene TRBV12-3 or TRBV12-4; D is unresolved. The V end was cut by 7 bases, the J end by 1 base, with 21 bases between. The CDR3 spans 17 residues.

The rearrangement uses TRBV21-1 and TRBJ2-7; the D call in the table, TRBD2, was not verified against the DNA. TRBV21-1 represents a pseudogene. This CDR3 has 17 amino acids. CDR3 in amino acids: CASSPPRSDRRSYEQYF. The DNA for the CDR3 is TGTGCCAGCAGCCCCCCCCGGAGCGACAGGCGGTCCTACGAGCAGTACTTC.

This clonotype has only a few counts. The chain combines TRBV11-2 with TRBJ1-2; D gene ambiguous. Deletions cut 0 bases from V and 5 bases from J, with 4 bases between. The CDR3 runs 12 residues. Germline V gene data show CDR1 as SGHAT and CDR2 as FQNNGV. The CDR3 region is CASSLDQYGYTF. In nucleotides, the CDR3 is TGTGCCAGCAGCTTAGATCAATATGGCTACACCTTC.

The rearrangement uses TRBV5-1 and TRBJ2-1, with 9 nucleotides matching TRBD2. There are 15 residues in the CDR3. Looked up from germline, CDR1 is SGHRS and CDR2 is YFSETQ. V lost 4 bases, J lost 3 bases, and 5 bases stayed unmatched. The CDR3 nucleotides are TGCGCCAGCAGCCGCAAGCGGGAGGACTACAATGAGCAGTTCTTC. It specifies CASSRKREDYNEQFF.

This clonotype showed up many times. V gene TRBV6-1 combines with J gene TRBJ2-1, with TRBD2 matching 8 bases. J gave up 4 bases and V 5 bases, and 13 bases lay outside the gene matches. Germline CDR1 MNHNS, CDR2 SASEGT. The CDR3 runs 17 residues. In DNA form, the CDR3 reads TGTGCCAGCAGTCCTTTGAGACTAGCGCAGCGGTACAATGAGCAGTTCTTC. Translating gives CASSPLRLAQRYNEQFF.

This clonotype showed up many times. This rearrangement joins TRBV5-1 to TRBJ2-2, with D perhaps given as TRBD1 or TRBD2 (5 bases each). V lost 4 bases to trimming and J lost 4 bases, with 14 bases between them. The CDR3 is 15 residues long. Germline-derived CDR1 and CDR2 are SGHRS and YFSETQ. The CDR3 here is CASSRIGTSTGELFF. CDR3 DNA: TGCGCCAGCAGCCGAATCGGGACCTCCACCGGGGAGCTGTTTTTT.

This clonotype was seen ten or more times. V usage is TRBV2 and J usage is TRBJ2-1; 8 bases agree with TRBD2. V lost 7 bases to trimming and J lost 1 base; unmatched junction nucleotides: 3. The CDR3 spans 14 residues. From germline, CDR1 is SNHLY and CDR2 FYNNEI. The CDR3 here is CASIGRGSYNEQFF. CDR3 sequence (DNA): TGTGCCAGCATCGGGAGGGGATCCTACAATGAGCAGTTCTTC.

This clonotype was detected ten times or more. The CDR3 sequence: CASSPDSGRSSLGGIYEQYF. CDR3 in DNA: TGTGCCAGCAGCCCGGACAGTGGGCGGAGTAGCCTCGGTGGGATCTACGAGCAGTACTTC. The V and J genes are TRBV5-6 and TRBJ2-7, with D maybe TRBD1 (6 bases). In germline, CDR1 is SGHDT, CDR2 YYEEEE. The CDR3 consists of 20 residues. V was trimmed by 4 bases and J by 3 bases, leaving 32 bases between them.

This rearrangement joins TRBV6-4 to TRBJ1-1, with D perhaps matching TRBD1 (5 bases). Trimming pared 4 bases from V and 1 base from J, leaving 10 bases between. Germline V CDR1 and CDR2: MRHNA, SNTAGT. The CDR3 contains 14 residues. The CDR3 nucleotides read TGTGCCAGCAGTGCCGGCCAGGGGAACACTGAAGCTTTCTTT. Translating it yields CASSAGQGNTEAFF.

This clonotype was seen ten or more times. The V and J genes are TRBV20-1 and TRBJ1-1; 8 nucleotides match TRBD1. Germline V lookup: CDR1 DFQATT, CDR2 SNEGSKA (reference sequence). The V segment lost 1 base and the J segment 1 base; nucleotides outside the gene matches: 8. This CDR3 is 16 amino acids long. CDR3: CSARGRTGPKNTEAFF. CDR3 sequence (DNA): TGCAGTGCTAGAGGGAGGACAGGGCCAAAGAACACTGAAGCTTTCTTT.

The V and J genes are TRBV6-2 or TRBV6-3 and TRBJ2-2; maybe TRBD1 (5 bases). Looked up from germline, CDR1 is MNHEY and CDR2 is SVGEGT. CDR3 length equals 16 residues. Trimming removed 5 bases from V and 1 base from J, with 14 bases in between. The CDR3 is CASSHPGRGNTGELFF. The CDR3 bases are TGTGCCAGCAGTCACCCAGGAAGGGGGAACACCGGGGAGCTGTTTTTT.

At least ten counts were recorded for this clonotype. The V and J genes are TRBV20-1 and TRBJ2-1; the match to TRBD2 covers 7 bases. After removal of 0 bases from V and 4 bases from J, the junction contained 15 bases not matched to a gene. CDR3 length equals 18 residues. The V gene's germline CDR1 is DFQATT and CDR2 SNEGSKA (reference sequence). The CDR3 sequence: CSARDGSPLAELYNEQFF. In nucleotides, the CDR3 is TGCAGTGCTAGAGATGGTTCCCCCCTAGCGGAACTTTACAATGAGCAGTTCTTC.

J is TRBJ2-7 and V is TRBV7-9; 7 positions match TRBD1. This CDR3 is built from 14 residues. After removal of 3 bases from V and 5 bases from J, the junction contained 7 bases not matched to a gene. The germline gives CDR1 SEHNR, CDR2 FQNEAQ (reference sequence). This chain's CDR3 is CASSLGTGQDEQYF. As DNA, the CDR3 is TGTGCCAGCAGCTTGGGGACCGGACAGGACGAGCAGTACTTC.

The sample holds many counts of this clonotype. This rearrangement joins TRBV5-1 to TRBJ2-5, with 7 bases aligning to TRBD1. The CDR3 covers 13 residues. Trimming took 4 bases from V and 4 from J; bases not matched to a gene: 4. Germline V lookup: CDR1 SGHRS, CDR2 YFSETQ. CDR3 residues: CASSLGTAETQYF. CDR3 nucleotides: TGCGCCAGCAGCCTAGGGACAGCAGAGACCCAGTACTTC.